The source of this T cell receptor (beta chain) is a study of blood T cell repertoires in COVID-19 (dated by TCRdb to 2019 to 2021). About the investigation overall: The collaborator samples originated in the United States, Italy and Spain and spanned the acute and convalescent phases of COVID-19. The material from the prospective study consisted of cDNA or gDNA derived from T cells, B-cell-depleted T cells, or PBMCs. Deeply sampled blood TCRbeta repertoires from subjects exposed to, actively infected with, or recovered from COVID-19 were included in the dataset. The sample metadata nearly always contained a de-identified subject ID, COVID-19 status, age in years and sex. Where available, HLA class I and class II types were taken from metadata supplied by the sample provider and were not determined by assay-based typing. The repertoires were released in a freely available public database intended as a resource for research on the immune response to SARS-CoV-2. Samples came from the ongoing ImmuneRACE study (first 160 participants) plus 1,254 subjects from 6 global collaborators.

Trimming accounts for 3 bases at V and 1 base at J, while the number of junction bases matched to no gene is 10. The germline V gene supplies CDR1 SGDLS and CDR2 YYNGEE. The CDR3 numbers 16 residues from cysteine through phenylalanine. CDR3 DNA is the only sequence kept; it has 48 bases, read in frame from the first base. TCRbeta CDR3 regions were amplified from genomic DNA using the immunoSEQ Assay, a bias-controlled multiplex PCR. In the paper's pipeline: The number of nucleated cells in each sample was estimated by amplification of reference gene primers within the assay. To quantify the absolute abundance of each unique TCRbeta CDR3 rearrangement, sequence reads were collapsed and filtered. For each sample, productive Simpson clonality was calculated as the square root of Simpson's diversity index across productive rearrangements. Imported from immuneACCESS, the table was reduced by TCRdb to in-frame sequences with V and J called. These copies leave out some clones; in studies compared against another copy, an unresolved V gene accounts for under half, and the cause of the remainder is not known. V, J and clone size are those of that table, while D and trimming were read from the DNA. This sample holds about 100,000 clones; 90% were observed only once. The biggest ten clones account for over 1.5% of the sample.

Collaborating institutions collected whole blood in K2EDTA tubes following their own protocols. For TCRbeta analysis, collaborators shipped samples in one of three forms: frozen whole blood, isolated PBMCs, or DNA extracted from either of those sample types. What the research found in general, with its limitations: The amount of clinical and demographic metadata varied by source and participant and was provided uncurated.

Worth noting for this clone: Its antigen is unknown. There are no base qualities to consult, and no much larger clone falls within one base.

The TCR sequence derives from a man in his sixties with acute or convalescent COVID-19. Sequencing was performed on peripheral blood. The sequence is built from TRBV9 and TRBJ2-7, with 7 bases matching TRBD2. The CDR3 has the sequence CASSAGGMAGSYEQYF. The DNA sequence follows: TGTGCCAGCAGCGCCGGGGGGATGGCGGGATCCTACGAGCAGTACTTC.